The rows below give T cell receptor beta chains drawn from one sample of a study of cytomegalovirus exposure and HLA in healthy donors. Assay: immunoSEQ multiplex PCR; the TCRdb copy retains only in-frame clones and omits some. The sample lists more than 250,000 clones; more than 80% were seen once. The sample consisted of PBMCs. These TCRs come from a woman between 18 and 29 years old in good health and CMV-seronegative. CDR3s include the opening cysteine and the closing phenylalanine or tryptophan. The order of the fields is D gene, clone size, V gene, J gene, CDR3 DNA, CDR3 protein. The D gene is left open where the match is weak. The listing skips clone size in some rows; elsewhere it reads once, few, many or a size class.

TRBD2	.	TRBV25-1	TRBJ2-3	TGTGCCAGCAGTGGGGGACTAGCGGGACTCGCAGATACGCAGTATTTT	CASSGGLAGLADTQYF
TRBD2	.	TRBV29-1	TRBJ2-7	TGCAGCGTGGAGAAGCGGGAGGGAACCTACGAGCAGTACTTC	CSVEKREGTYEQYF
.	.	TRBV6-6	TRBJ2-3	TGTGCCAGCAGGGGCGGGGTGGGAGATACGCAGTATTTT	CASRGGVGDTQYF
TRBD2	.	TRBV5-1	TRBJ2-5	TGCGCCAGCAGCTTGGAGGGGACTAGCCCCCAAGAGACCCAGTACTTC	CASSLEGTSPQETQYF
.	.	TRBV2	TRBJ1-1	TGTGCCAGCAGTCACAGGGAGTGGGAATTCGAAGCTTTCTTT	CASSHREWEFEAFF
TRBD1	.	TRBV5-1	TRBJ2-7	TGCGCCAGCAGCTTGGCTACAGGGGCCCACGAGCAGTACTTC	CASSLATGAHEQYF
.	once	TRBV5-8	TRBJ1-5	TGTGCCAGCAGCTCGGAGGGGCAGCCCCAGCATTTT	CASSSEGQPQHF
.	.	TRBV30	TRBJ2-5	TGTGCCTGGAGTGTATTGGACTCCTCCGGGCAAGAGACCCAGTACTTC	CAWSVLDSSGQETQYF
.	.	TRBV6-5	TRBJ1-5	TGTGCCAGCAGCAGAAACAGAGAGTACAATCAGCCCCAGCATTTT	CASSRNREYNQPQHF
.	few	TRBV7-3	TRBJ2-3	TGTGCCAGCAGCTTAGCGCCTAGCACAGATACGCAGTATTTT	CASSLAPSTDTQYF
TRBD1	.	TRBV5-1	TRBJ1-1	TGCGCCAGCAGCAACCGGGACAGGAAGGTTGACACTGAAGCTTTCTTT	CASSNRDRKVDTEAFF
TRBD2	once	TRBV7-2	TRBJ2-7	TGTGCCAGCAGCTTAGGAGCGGGAGGGGGCGAGCAGTACTTC	CASSLGAGGGEQYF
.	.	TRBV5-6	TRBJ2-5	TGTGCCAGCAGCTTGGCTGGGCTTCAAGAGACCCAGTACTTC	CASSLAGLQETQYF
.	.	TRBV7-9	TRBJ2-7	TGTGCCAGCAGCCAAGGACAGCTCTACGAGCAGTACTTC	CASSQGQLYEQYF
TRBD1	.	TRBV7-6	TRBJ1-5	TGTGCCAGCAGCCCCGGGACAGGATTGATTCAGCCCCAGCATTTT	CASSPGTGLIQPQHF